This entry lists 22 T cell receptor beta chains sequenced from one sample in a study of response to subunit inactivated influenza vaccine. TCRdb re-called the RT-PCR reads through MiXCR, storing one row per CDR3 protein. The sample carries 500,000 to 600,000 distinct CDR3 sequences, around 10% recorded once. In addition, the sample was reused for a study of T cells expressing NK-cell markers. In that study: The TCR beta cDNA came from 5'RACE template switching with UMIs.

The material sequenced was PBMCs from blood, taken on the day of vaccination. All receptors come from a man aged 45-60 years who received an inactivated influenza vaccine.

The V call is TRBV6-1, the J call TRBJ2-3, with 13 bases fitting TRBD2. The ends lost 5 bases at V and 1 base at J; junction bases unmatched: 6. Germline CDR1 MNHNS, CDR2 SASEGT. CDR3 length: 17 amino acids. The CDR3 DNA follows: TGTGCCAGCAGTAAGACTAGCGGGGGGAAAGGCACAGATACGCAGTATTTT. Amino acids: CASSKTSGGKGTDTQYF.

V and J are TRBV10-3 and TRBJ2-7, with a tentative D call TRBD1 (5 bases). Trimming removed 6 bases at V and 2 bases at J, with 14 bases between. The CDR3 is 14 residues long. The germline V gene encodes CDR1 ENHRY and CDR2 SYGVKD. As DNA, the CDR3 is TGTGCCATCAGCAACCGACAGTGGGCCTACGAGCAGTACTTC. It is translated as CAISNRQWAYEQYF.

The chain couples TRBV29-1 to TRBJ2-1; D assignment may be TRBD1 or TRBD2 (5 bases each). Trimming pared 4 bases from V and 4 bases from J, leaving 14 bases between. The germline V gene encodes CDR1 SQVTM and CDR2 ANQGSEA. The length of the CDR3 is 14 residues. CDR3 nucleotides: TGCAGCGTTGCGAGGGGCGCAGGTTACAATGAGCAGTTCTTC. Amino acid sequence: CSVARGAGYNEQFF.

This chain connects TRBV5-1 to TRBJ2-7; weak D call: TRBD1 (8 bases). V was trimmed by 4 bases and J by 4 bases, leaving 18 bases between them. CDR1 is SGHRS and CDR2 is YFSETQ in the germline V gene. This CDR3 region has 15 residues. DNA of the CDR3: TGCGCCAGCAGCACAGCGGGGACAGGTTTTTACGAGCAGTACTTC. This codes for CASSTAGTGFYEQYF.

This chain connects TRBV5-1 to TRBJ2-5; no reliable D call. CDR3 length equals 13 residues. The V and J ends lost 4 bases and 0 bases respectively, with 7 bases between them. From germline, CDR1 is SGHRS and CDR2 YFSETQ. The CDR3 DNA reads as TGCGCCAGCAGCCCGATCGACCAAGAGACCCAGTACTTC. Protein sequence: CASSPIDQETQYF.

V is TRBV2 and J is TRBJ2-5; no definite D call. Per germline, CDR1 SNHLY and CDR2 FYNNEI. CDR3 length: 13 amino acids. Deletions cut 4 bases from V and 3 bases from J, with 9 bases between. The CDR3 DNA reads TGTGCCAGCAGTGTTTTTGCTGAAGAGACCCAGTACTTC. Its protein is CASSVFAEETQYF.

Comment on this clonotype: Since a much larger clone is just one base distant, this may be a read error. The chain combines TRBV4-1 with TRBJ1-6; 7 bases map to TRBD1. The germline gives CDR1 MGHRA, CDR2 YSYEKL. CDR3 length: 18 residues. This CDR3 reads CTSSPLTRQGSWNSPLHF. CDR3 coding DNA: TGCACCAGCAGCCCCTTGACCCGACAGGGATCTTGGAATTCACCCCTCCACTTT.

CDR3 DNA: TGTGCCAGCAGCTTAGAGAGGACAGGGCTCGGCTACACCTTC. Translated: CASSLERTGLGYTF. This chain uses TRBV7-2 with TRBJ1-2, with 8 positions matching TRBD1. The V and J ends lost 1 base and 8 bases, in that order; junction bases with no gene match: 6. The CDR3 is 14 amino acids. Germline V gene lookup returns CDR1 SGHTA and CDR2 FQGNSA.

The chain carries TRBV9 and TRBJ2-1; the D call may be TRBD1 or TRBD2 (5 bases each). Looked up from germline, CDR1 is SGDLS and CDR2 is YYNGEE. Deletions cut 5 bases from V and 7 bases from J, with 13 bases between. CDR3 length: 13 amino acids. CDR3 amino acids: CASSAGTENEQFF. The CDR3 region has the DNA TGTGCCAGCAGTGCCGGGACGGAAAATGAGCAGTTCTTC.

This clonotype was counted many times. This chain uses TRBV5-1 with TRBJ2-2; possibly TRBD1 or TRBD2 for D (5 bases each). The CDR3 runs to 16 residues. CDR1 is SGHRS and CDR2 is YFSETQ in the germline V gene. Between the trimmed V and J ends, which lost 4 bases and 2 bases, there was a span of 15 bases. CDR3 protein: CASSPRDRANTGELFF. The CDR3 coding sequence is TGCGCCAGCAGCCCGAGGGACCGAGCAAACACCGGGGAGCTGTTTTTT.

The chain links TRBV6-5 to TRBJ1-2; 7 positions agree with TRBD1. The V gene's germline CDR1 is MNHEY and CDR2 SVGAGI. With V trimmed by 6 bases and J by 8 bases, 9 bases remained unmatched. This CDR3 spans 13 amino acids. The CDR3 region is CASSYDRARGYTF. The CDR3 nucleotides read TGTGCCAGCAGCTACGACAGGGCTCGCGGCTACACCTTC.

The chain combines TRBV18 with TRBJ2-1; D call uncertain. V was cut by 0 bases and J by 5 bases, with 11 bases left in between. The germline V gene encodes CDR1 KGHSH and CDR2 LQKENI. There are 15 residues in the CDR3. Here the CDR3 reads CASSPPSIRNNEQFF. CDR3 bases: TGTGCCAGCTCACCACCGTCCATAAGAAACAATGAGCAGTTCTTC.

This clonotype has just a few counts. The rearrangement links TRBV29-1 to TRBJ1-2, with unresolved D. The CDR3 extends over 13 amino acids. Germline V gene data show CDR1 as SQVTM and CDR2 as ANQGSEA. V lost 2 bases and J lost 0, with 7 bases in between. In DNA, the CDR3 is TGCAGCGTTGAACAGGCTCCTAACTATGGCTACACCTTC. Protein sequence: CSVEQAPNYGYTF.

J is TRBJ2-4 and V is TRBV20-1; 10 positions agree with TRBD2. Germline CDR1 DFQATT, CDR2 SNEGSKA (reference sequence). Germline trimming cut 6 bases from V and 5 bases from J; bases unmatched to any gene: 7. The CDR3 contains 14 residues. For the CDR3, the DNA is TGCAGTGCCCCAAGCGGGAGGGCCGAAAACATTCAGTACTTC. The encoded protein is CSAPSGRAENIQYF.

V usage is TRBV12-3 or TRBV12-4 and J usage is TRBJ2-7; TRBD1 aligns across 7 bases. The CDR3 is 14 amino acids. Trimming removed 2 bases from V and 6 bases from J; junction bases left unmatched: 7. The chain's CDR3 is CASSLKGANGEQYF. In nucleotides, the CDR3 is TGTGCCAGCAGTTTAAAGGGGGCGAATGGCGAGCAGTACTTC.

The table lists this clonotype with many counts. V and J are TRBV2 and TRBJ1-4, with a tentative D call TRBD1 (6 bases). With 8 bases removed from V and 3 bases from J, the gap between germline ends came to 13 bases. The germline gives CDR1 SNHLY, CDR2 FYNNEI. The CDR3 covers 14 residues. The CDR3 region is CASLLQGPNEKLFF. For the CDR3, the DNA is TGTGCCAGCCTCCTCCAGGGGCCTAATGAAAAACTGTTTTTT.

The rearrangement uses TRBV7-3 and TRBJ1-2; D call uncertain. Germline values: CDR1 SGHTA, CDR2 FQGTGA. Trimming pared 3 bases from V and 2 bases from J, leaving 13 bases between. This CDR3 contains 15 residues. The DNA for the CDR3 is TGTGCCAGCAGCTTGACCGGTGGACTGAACTATGGCTACACCTTC. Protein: CASSLTGGLNYGYTF.

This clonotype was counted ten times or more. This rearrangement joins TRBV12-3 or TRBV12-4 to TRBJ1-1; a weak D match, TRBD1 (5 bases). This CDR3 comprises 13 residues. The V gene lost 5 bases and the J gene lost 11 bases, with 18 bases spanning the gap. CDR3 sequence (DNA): TGTGCCAGCAGTACATCAGGACACCAGTTGGCTTTCTTT. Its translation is CASSTSGHQLAFF.

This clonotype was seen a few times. This CDR3 reads CASSMNTEAFF. For the CDR3, the DNA is TGTGCCAGCAGCATGAACACTGAAGCTTTCTTT. The chain uses TRBV5-6 and TRBJ1-1; the D is unclear. In germline, CDR1 is SGHDT, CDR2 YYEEEE. The CDR3 totals 11 residues. V was clipped by 4 bases and J by 0 bases, with 1 base between them.

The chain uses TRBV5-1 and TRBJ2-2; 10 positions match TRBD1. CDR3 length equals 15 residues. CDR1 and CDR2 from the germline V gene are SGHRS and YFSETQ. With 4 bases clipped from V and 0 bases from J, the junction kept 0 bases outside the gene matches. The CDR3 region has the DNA TGCGCCAGCAGCGGGACAGGGGCGAACACCGGGGAGCTGTTTTTT. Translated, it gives CASSGTGANTGELFF.

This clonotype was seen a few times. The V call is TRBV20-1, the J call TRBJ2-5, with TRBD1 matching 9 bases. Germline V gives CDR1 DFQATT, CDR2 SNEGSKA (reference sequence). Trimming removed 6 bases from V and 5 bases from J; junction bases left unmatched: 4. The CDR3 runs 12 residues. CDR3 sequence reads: CSARTGDETQYF. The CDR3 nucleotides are TGCAGTGCAAGGACAGGGGATGAGACCCAGTACTTC.

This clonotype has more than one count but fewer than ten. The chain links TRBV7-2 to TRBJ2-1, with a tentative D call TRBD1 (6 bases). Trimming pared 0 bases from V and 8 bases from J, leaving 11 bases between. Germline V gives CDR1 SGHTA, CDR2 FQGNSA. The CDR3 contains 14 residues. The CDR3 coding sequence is TGTGCCAGCAGCTTAGCTGCAGGGGTCCATGAGCAGTTCTTC. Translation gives CASSLAAGVHEQFF.